This note documents a single T cell receptor (beta chain) sequence. Antigen unknown. The entry originates in a study of cytomegalovirus exposure and HLA in healthy donors. Study in general: There were some 410 genotyped donors. Of these, 81% fell in the genetic ancestry cluster associated with self-reported Caucasian donors.

Broader study findings: The likely explanation for a cluster of highly shared sequence variants was sequencing artifact. In the analysis, some V segments, TRBV6-2 and TRBV6-3 included, were excluded as indistinguishable. Several of the most significant clusters appeared, in a later analysis, to be linked to common viral pathogens.

The PCR used 60 Vbeta and 13 Jbeta primers. Measured with immunoSEQ multiplex PCR; TCRdb has only the in-frame clones, and not every one. Of approximately 89,000 clones listed, roughly four fifths are singletons. V lost 0 bases, J lost 4 bases, and 5 bases stayed unmatched. CDR1 is MNHEY and CDR2 is SMNVEV in the germline V gene (reference sequence). The CDR3 totals 15 residues. The origin of this receptor is a man aged 25-45 years in good health and CMV-seronegative. Specimen: PBMCs. The chain carries TRBV27 and TRBJ2-7; TRBD2 agrees at 8 bases. CDR3 in amino acids: CASSLSTGGNYEQYF. The CDR3 coding sequence is TGTGCCAGCAGTTTATCGACGGGGGGGAATTACGAGCAGTACTTC.